The source of this T cell receptor beta chain is a study of blood T cell repertoires in COVID-19. Sequencing was performed with immunoSEQ multiplex PCR; in TCRdb, only in-frame clones are kept and a portion is missing. Altogether a few hundred thousand clones are present, roughly 85% being singletons, with the ten largest covering roughly 4.2%. Trimming took 1 base from V and 4 from J; bases not matched to a gene: 6. This CDR3 comprises 18 residues. Germline CDR1 LGHNA, CDR2 YSLEER. The J gene is TRBJ2-2, the V gene TRBV4-3, with 13 bases lining up with TRBD2. This receptor was taken from a middle-aged woman with acute COVID-19. The sample comprised PBMCs or T cells enriched from blood (not recorded which). The CDR3 sequence: CASSQAAGTSGITGELFF. CDR3 sequence (DNA): TGCGCCAGCAGCCAAGCTGCGGGGACTAGCGGGATCACCGGGGAGCTGTTTTTT.